Below, 15 T cell receptor beta chains from the same sample are listed, as sequenced in a study of blood T cell repertoires in COVID-19. Here immunoSEQ multiplex PCR was the method, and the copy in TCRdb shows in-frame clones only, minus some. Altogether approximately 31,000 clones are present, over 75% being singletons, with the ten largest covering around 9%. The sequenced sample consisted of peripheral blood. The receptors stem from an elderly man with active COVID-19.

J is TRBJ1-4 and V is TRBV6-4; D call uncertain. The V end lost 6 bases, the J end lost 0 bases, and 14 bases lay between the germline ends. This CDR3 region has 16 residues. Germline CDR1 reads MRHNA; CDR2 reads SNTAGT. As DNA, the CDR3 is TGTGCCAGCAGCGAAACCCTGGCAGCAACTAATGAAAAACTGTTTTTT. Translating gives CASSETLAATNEKLFF.

J is TRBJ2-7 and V is TRBV27, with TRBD1 matching over 7 bases. Trimming cost V 5 bases and J 4 bases; bases outside gene matches: 8. CDR1 and CDR2 (germline): MNHEY, SMNVEV (reference sequence). CDR3 length: 14 amino acids. CDR3 DNA sequence: TGTGCCAGCAGTCCTCGACAGGGATTTTACGAGCAGTACTTC. As protein: CASSPRQGFYEQYF.

CDR3 residues: CASSQDRDFYNEQFF. CDR3 bases: TGCGCCAGCAGCCAAGACCGGGACTTTTACAATGAGCAGTTCTTC. The chain carries TRBV4-1 and TRBJ2-1; perhaps TRBD2 as D (6 bases). The V gene lost 0 bases and the J gene lost 4 bases, with 10 bases spanning the gap. This CDR3 contains 15 residues. Germline CDR1 and CDR2: MGHRA and YSYEKL.

V is TRBV19 and J is TRBJ1-5, with D perhaps matching TRBD1 (5 bases). Deletions cut 3 bases from V and 7 bases from J, with 16 bases between. This CDR3 region has 15 residues. CDR1 is LNHDA, CDR2 SQIVND, per germline (reference sequence). Here the CDR3 reads CASSIRSGMGQPQHF. The CDR3 coding sequence is TGTGCCAGTAGTATCCGCTCAGGGATGGGACAGCCCCAGCATTTT.

The chain recombines TRBV7-3 with TRBJ1-1, with D perhaps TRBD1 (5 bases). V lost 5 bases and J lost 5, with 18 bases in between. The germline CDR1 and CDR2 sequences are SGHTA and FQGTGA. The CDR3 loop spans 15 amino acids. In DNA form, the CDR3 reads TGTGCCAGCAGCCGCGTCCCTGGGGCTTTAACTGAAGCTTTCTTT. It specifies CASSRVPGALTEAFF.

The chain joins TRBV19 to TRBJ1-6, with D possibly being TRBD1 (5 bases). The CDR3 spans 15 residues. Per germline, CDR1 LNHDA and CDR2 SQIVND (reference sequence). The germline V and J ends were trimmed by 4 bases and 7 bases, with 14 bases remaining between them. In nucleotides, the CDR3 is TGTGCCAGTAGTAGAGAAGGGGTGGACAATTCACCCCTCCACTTT. The encoded protein is CASSREGVDNSPLHF. The full variable domain, rest sourced from reference TRBV19 and TRBJ1-6, is DGGITQSPKYLFRKEGQNVTLSCEQNLNHDAMYWYRQDPGQGLRLIYYSQIVNDFQKGDIAEGYSVSREKKESFPLTVTSAQKNPTAFYLCASSREGVDNSPLHFGNGTRLTVT.

The V call is TRBV7-9, the J call TRBJ2-2; 8 bases line up with TRBD2. The germline gives CDR1 SEHNR, CDR2 FQNEAQ (reference sequence). This CDR3 comprises 15 residues. V was pared by 3 bases and J by 1 base, with 1 base of the junction left unmatched. The CDR3 loop reads CASSLGLVNTGELFF. The CDR3 region has the DNA TGTGCCAGCAGCTTGGGACTAGTGAACACCGGGGAGCTGTTTTTT.

The DNA for the CDR3 is TGTGCCAGCATCGACATGGCAACCTATGGCTACACCTTC. Residues: CASIDMATYGYTF. V and J are TRBV28 and TRBJ1-2; D uncertain. The CDR3 has 13 amino acids. V was clipped by 7 bases and J by 4 bases, with 13 bases between them. Germline V gene data show CDR1 as MDHEN and CDR2 as SYDVKM.

The rearrangement joins TRBV5-1 to TRBJ2-4; perhaps TRBD1 as D (6 bases). Germline V gene data show CDR1 as SGHRS and CDR2 as YFSETQ. This CDR3 comprises 16 residues. V was pared by 1 base and J by 2 bases, with 13 bases between. CDR3 sequence: CASSLFGGEPKNIQYF. Here the CDR3 DNA reads TGCGCCAGCAGCTTGTTTGGGGGCGAACCCAAAAACATTCAGTACTTC.

J is TRBJ1-1 and V is TRBV7-9, with D unclear. The germline V gene encodes CDR1 SEHNR and CDR2 FQNEAQ (reference sequence). CDR3 length: 13 amino acids. V was trimmed by 0 bases and J by 1 base, leaving 3 bases between them. This CDR3 is CASSLAGNTEAFF. The CDR3 nucleotides read TGTGCCAGCAGCTTAGCCGGGAACACTGAAGCTTTCTTT.

The chain combines TRBV19 with TRBJ1-6; TRBD1 matches at 8 bases. J was trimmed by 10 bases and V by 4 bases; bases with no gene match: 27. Germline CDR1 LNHDA, CDR2 SQIVND (reference sequence). The CDR3 loop spans 21 amino acids. The DNA for the CDR3 is TGTGCCAGTAGTAGGTTTTGGGTGGGACAGGCTCGAACCCGATCGCGATCACCCCTCCACTTT. Protein sequence: CASSRFWVGQARTRSRSPLHF.

The V gene is TRBV9, the J gene TRBJ1-2; 7 nucleotides agree with TRBD1. Losses at the gene ends were 4 bases for V and 4 bases for J; bases not matched to a gene: 7. Per germline, CDR1 SGDLS and CDR2 YYNGEE. The length of the CDR3 is 14 residues. The CDR3 coding sequence is TGTGCCAGCAGCACCCAAGGGGGCGTCTATGGCTACACCTTC. This sequence encodes CASSTQGGVYGYTF.

This chain connects TRBV5-1 to TRBJ2-7, with D possibly matching TRBD1 (5 bases). The CDR3 runs 15 residues. V was shortened by 0 bases and J by 2 bases, with 12 bases between the two germline ends. CDR1 is SGHRS and CDR2 is YFSETQ in the germline V gene. DNA for the CDR3: TGCGCCAGCAGCTTGGCCGATATAGGGGCCTACGAGCAGTACTTC. Encoded protein: CASSLADIGAYEQYF.

The V call is TRBV11-2, the J call TRBJ1-2; 9 nucleotides align to TRBD1. Germline V gives CDR1 SGHAT, CDR2 FQNNGV. V was pared by 0 bases and J by 3 bases, with 8 bases of the junction left unmatched. The CDR3 extends over 17 amino acids. The CDR3 region has the DNA TGTGCCAGCAGCTTAGATTCAGGGACAGGGTATGACTATGGCTACACCTTC. It translates to CASSLDSGTGYDYGYTF.

The V call is TRBV7-9, the J call TRBJ2-1; the D is unclear. Germline CDR1 is SEHNR and CDR2 is FQNEAQ (reference sequence). The CDR3 is made up of 13 amino acids. V was shortened by 3 bases and J by 5 bases, with 8 bases between the two germline ends. In DNA, the CDR3 is TGTGCCAGCAGCTTTGATACGGACAATGAGCAGTTCTTC. Its protein product is CASSFDTDNEQFF.